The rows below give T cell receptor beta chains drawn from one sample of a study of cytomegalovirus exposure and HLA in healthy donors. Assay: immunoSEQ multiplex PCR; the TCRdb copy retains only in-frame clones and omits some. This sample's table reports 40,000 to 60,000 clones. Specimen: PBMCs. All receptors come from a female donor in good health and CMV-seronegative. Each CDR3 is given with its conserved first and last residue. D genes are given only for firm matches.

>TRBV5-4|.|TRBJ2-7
TGTGCCAGCAGCTCCGAATTACAGGGCACCTACGAGCAGTACTTC
CASSSELQGTYEQYF
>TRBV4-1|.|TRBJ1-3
TGCGCCAGCAGGGACAGCTCTGGAAACACCATATATTTT
CASRDSSGNTIYF
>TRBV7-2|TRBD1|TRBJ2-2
TGTGCCAGCGGCGACAGGGACGCCGGGGAGCTGTTTTTT
CASGDRDAGELFF
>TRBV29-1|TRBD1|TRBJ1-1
TGCAGCGGTACAGGGGGCACGGGTGAAGCTTTCTTT
CSGTGGTGEAFF
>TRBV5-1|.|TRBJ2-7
TGCGCCAGCAGCTTGATCCCTCGGATAGCGGAGCCCGAGCAGTACTTC
CASSLIPRIAEPEQYF
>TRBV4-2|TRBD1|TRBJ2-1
TGTGCCAGCAGCGAAGCGACCGGGACAGCCGGGGATGAGCAGTTCTTC
CASSEATGTAGDEQFF
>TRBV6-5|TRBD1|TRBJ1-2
TGTGCCAGCAGCCCGGGGACAGGGGGGCCCTACACCTTC
CASSPGTGGPYTF
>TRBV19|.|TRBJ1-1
TGTGCCAGTAAGGCAGGTGAAGCTTTCTTT
CASKAGEAFF
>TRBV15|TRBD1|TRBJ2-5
TGTGCCACCAGCAGAGTATATCCAGGGGGTCACATTCCCTTGCAAGAGACCCAGTACTTC
CATSRVYPGGHIPLQETQYF
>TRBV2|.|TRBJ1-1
TGTGCCAGCGCGAGGGGGGGCACTGAAGCTTTCTTT
CASARGGTEAFF
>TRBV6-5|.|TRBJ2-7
TGTGCCAGCAGTTACTCGACACCAACCTACGAGCAGTACTTC
CASSYSTPTYEQYF
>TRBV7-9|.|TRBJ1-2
TGTGCCAGCAGCCCATTAGTGACGGGGGATGGCTACACCTTC
CASSPLVTGDGYTF
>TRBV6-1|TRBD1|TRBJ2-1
TGTGCCAGCAGCCTACAAGAGGGGGCTGAGCAGTTCTTC
CASSLQEGAEQFF
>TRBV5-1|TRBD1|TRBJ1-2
TGCGCCAGCAGCTTGGACGGGACAGGGGGTTATGGCTACACCTTC
CASSLDGTGGYGYTF
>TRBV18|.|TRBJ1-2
TGTGCCAGCTCCCAGGGAAGTCTAGCGGACTATGGCTACACCTTC
CASSQGSLADYGYTF
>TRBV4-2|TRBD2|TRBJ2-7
TGTGCCAGCAGCCAAGTAACAGCGGGAGGGTCCTACGAGCAGTACTTC
CASSQVTAGGSYEQYF
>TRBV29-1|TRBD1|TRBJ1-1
TGCAGCGTTGAACAGGGGGCCTCTGAAGCTTTCTTT
CSVEQGASEAFF